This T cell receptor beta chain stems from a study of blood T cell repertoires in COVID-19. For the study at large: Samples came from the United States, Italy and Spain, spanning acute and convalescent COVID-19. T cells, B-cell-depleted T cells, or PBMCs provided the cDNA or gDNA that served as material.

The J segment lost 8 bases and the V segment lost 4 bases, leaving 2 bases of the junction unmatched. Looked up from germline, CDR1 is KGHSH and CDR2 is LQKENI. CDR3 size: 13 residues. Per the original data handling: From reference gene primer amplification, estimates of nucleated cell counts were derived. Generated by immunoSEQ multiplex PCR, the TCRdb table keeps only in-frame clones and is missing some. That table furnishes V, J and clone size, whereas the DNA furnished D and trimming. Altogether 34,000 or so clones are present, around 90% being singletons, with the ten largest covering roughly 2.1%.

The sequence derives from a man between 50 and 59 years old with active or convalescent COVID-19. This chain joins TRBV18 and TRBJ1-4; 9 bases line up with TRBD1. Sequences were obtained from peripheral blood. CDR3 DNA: TGTGCCAGCTCACGGGACAGGGTGGAAAAACTGTTTTTT. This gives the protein CASSRDRVEKLFF.